A selection of T cell receptor beta chains follows, all from one sample in a study of T cell clones after liver transplantation. Measured with immunoSEQ multiplex PCR; TCRdb has only the in-frame clones, and not every one. Of 72,000 or so clones in the sample, approximately 82% were seen once. The input for sequencing was CD4+ T cells from blood, taken at the 22-month timepoint. The receptor set was obtained from a human patient who received a liver transplant. A share of the T cells may be of graft donor origin. Both conserved end residues are part of each CDR3. The D gene is left open where the match is weak.

v_gene	d_gene	j_gene	CDR3aa
TRBV19	-	TRBJ2-5	CASSMLLAGTQETQYF
TRBV7-7	TRBD2	TRBJ2-7	CASSSGLAATEQYF
TRBV9	TRBD2	TRBJ2-5	CASSVAASGKETQYF
TRBV2	-	TRBJ2-1	CASSGGRASEGFF
TRBV5-6	-	TRBJ2-3	CASSSRRSADTQYF
TRBV19	TRBD1	TRBJ1-5	CASTPRPGQHLPQHF
TRBV28	TRBD1	TRBJ1-4	CASSPPKQGPINEKLFF
TRBV15	-	TRBJ2-3	CATSRGEVAGYGDTQYF
TRBV5-1	-	TRBJ1-2	CASSKGGDYGYTF
TRBV7-9	TRBD1	TRBJ2-7	CASSWTGGSYEQYF
TRBV11-2	-	TRBJ1-4	CASSKTSGGNEKLFF
TRBV7-9	TRBD2	TRBJ2-3	CASSRRGEGDTQYF
TRBV28	-	TRBJ2-7	CASLNRASYEQYF
TRBV4-1	-	TRBJ1-3	CASSLGVAGNTIYF
TRBV5-4	TRBD2	TRBJ2-7	CASSSGTSYEQYF
TRBV2	-	TRBJ1-4	CASSGGRGEKLFF
TRBV9	-	TRBJ1-2	CASSVVSRDGYTF
TRBV5-5	TRBD2	TRBJ2-5	CASSRGDVGWETQYF
TRBV18	-	TRBJ1-1	CASSPTATANTEAFF
TRBV4-1	-	TRBJ1-2	CASSQVEATIGGGYTF
TRBV7-3	-	TRBJ2-3	CASSPSGAITDTQYF
TRBV5-1	-	TRBJ2-1	CASSLGLGGSYNEQFF
TRBV6-6	TRBD2	TRBJ2-1	CASSLTSGDRNEQFF